The 8 T cell receptor beta chains in this list originate from one sample, sequenced in a study of response to subunit inactivated influenza vaccine. TCRdb called the RT-PCR reads again in MiXCR, with one record for every CDR3 protein. Of under 550,000 distinct CDR3 sequences in the sample, about 7.2% were seen once. This specimen consisted of PBMCs from blood, obtained 23 to 25 months after vaccination. The source of these receptors is a man between 50 and 69 years old who received an inactivated influenza vaccine.

This clonotype has at least ten counts. This chain links TRBV7-2 with TRBJ2-1; D is possibly TRBD2 (5 bases). The CDR3 is made up of 17 amino acids. Trimming shortened V by 1 base and J by 3 bases, and 16 bases separated the two germline ends. CDR1 is SGHTA and CDR2 is FQGNSA in the germline V gene. CDR3: CASSLVVGGRHYNEQFF. CDR3 sequence (DNA): TGTGCCAGCAGCTTAGTAGTCGGCGGGCGCCACTACAATGAGCAGTTCTTC.

The chain combines TRBV12-3 or TRBV12-4 with TRBJ2-7, with 10 bases fitting TRBD1. V gave up 11 bases and J gave up 6 bases; unmatched junction bases: 7. This CDR3 region has 12 residues. This CDR3 reads CASRTGGREQYF. The CDR3 bases are TGTGCCTCTCGGACAGGGGGTCGCGAGCAGTACTTC.

This chain links TRBV9 with TRBJ2-6; D is perhaps TRBD1 (5 bases). The V end was cut by 1 base, the J end by 0 bases, with 14 bases between. This CDR3 has 18 amino acids. Germline CDR1 and CDR2: SGDLS and YYNGEE. CDR3: CASSVSRQGNSGANVLTF. Here the CDR3 DNA reads TGTGCCAGCAGCGTATCTCGGCAGGGAAACTCTGGGGCCAACGTCCTGACTTTC.

This clonotype occurred many times. The CDR3 sequence is CASNRSSDTQYF. CDR3 DNA sequence: TGTGCCAGCAATCGGAGCTCGGATACGCAGTATTTT. J is TRBJ2-3 and V is TRBV3-1, with D unclear. The CDR3 totals 12 residues. Germline assignment: CDR1 LGHDT and CDR2 YNNKEL (reference sequence). V was pared by 7 bases and J by 6 bases, with 11 bases between.

This clonotype was seen repeatedly, ten times or more. The chain links TRBV21-1 to TRBJ1-6; the D call TRBD1 from the table was never checked on the DNA. TRBV21-1 is tagged as a pseudogene. The CDR3 totals 17 residues. CDR3 DNA: TGTGCCAGCAGAAAAACCGGGACAGGAGCTCTTAATTCACCCCTCCACTTT. It codes for CASRKTGTGALNSPLHF.

V and J are TRBV15 and TRBJ1-4; D may be TRBD1 (5 bases). The CDR3 length is 13 residues. V dropped 3 bases and J dropped 10 bases, with 12 bases sitting between them. Germline V lookup: CDR1 LNHNV, CDR2 YYDKDF (reference sequence). The CDR3 DNA follows: TGTGCCACCAGCAGCCCAGGGATGGCAAAACTGTTTTTT. Protein: CATSSPGMAKLFF. Looking up the rest from reference TRBV15 and TRBJ1-4 gives the full variable domain: DAMVIQNPRYQVTQFGKPVTLSCSQTLNHNVMYWYQQKSSQAPKLLFHYYDKDFNNEADTPDNFQSRRPNTSFCFLDIRSPGLGDTAMYLCATSSPGMAKLFFGSGTQLSVL.

In its sample, this clonotype was seen many times. The rearrangement joins TRBV29-1 to TRBJ1-1; a weak D match, TRBD1 (5 bases). This CDR3 has 13 residues. Germline loops: CDR1 SQVTM, CDR2 ANQGSEA. Trimming removed 5 bases at V and 4 bases at J, with 14 bases between. CDR3: CSVRPWGGTEAFF. As DNA, the CDR3 is TGCAGCGTTCGACCCTGGGGCGGCACTGAAGCTTTCTTT.

This chain joins TRBV18 and TRBJ2-7; TRBD1 might be the D (6 bases). Germline-derived CDR1 and CDR2 are KGHSH and LQKENI. The CDR3 spans 14 residues. Trimming pared 5 bases from V and 5 bases from J, leaving 16 bases between. The CDR3, as DNA: TGTGCCAGCTCAGGGACCCTGGGGGCTGACGAGCAGTACTTC. Its protein is CASSGTLGADEQYF.